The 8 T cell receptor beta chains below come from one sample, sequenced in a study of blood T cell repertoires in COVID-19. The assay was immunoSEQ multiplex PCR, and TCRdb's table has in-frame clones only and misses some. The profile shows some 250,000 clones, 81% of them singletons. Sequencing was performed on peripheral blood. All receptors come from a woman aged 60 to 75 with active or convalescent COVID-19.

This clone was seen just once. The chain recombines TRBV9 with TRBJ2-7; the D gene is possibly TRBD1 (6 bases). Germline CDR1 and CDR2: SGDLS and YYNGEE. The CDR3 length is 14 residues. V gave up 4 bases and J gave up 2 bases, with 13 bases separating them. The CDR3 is CASSRGGGTYEQYF. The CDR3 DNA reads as TGTGCCAGCAGCCGGGGTGGGGGCACCTACGAGCAGTACTTC.

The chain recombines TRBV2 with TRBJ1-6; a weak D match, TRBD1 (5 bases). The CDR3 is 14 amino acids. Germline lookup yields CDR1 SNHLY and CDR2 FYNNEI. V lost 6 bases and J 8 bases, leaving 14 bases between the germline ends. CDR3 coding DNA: TGTGCCAGCAGCTCTGGGGGGTCCTATTCACCCCTCCACTTT. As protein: CASSSGGSYSPLHF.

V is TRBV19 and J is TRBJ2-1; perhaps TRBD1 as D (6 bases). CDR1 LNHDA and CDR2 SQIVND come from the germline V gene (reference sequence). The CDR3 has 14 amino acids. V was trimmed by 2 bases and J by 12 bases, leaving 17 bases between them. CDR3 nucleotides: TGTGCCAGTAGTATACTGCAGGGGAGTGGACCGCAGTTCTTC. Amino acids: CASSILQGSGPQFF.

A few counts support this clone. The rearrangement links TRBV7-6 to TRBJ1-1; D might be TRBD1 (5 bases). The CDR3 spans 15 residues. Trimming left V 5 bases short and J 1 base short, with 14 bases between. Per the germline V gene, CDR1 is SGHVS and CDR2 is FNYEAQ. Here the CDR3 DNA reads TGTGCCAGCAGCCCGCAGGGCCCTGGGAACACTGAAGCTTTCTTT. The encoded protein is CASSPQGPGNTEAFF. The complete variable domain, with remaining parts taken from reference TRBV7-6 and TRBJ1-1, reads GAGVSQSPRYKVTKRGQDVALRCDPISGHVSLYWYRQALGQGPEFLTYFNYEAQQDKSGLPNDRFSAERPEGSISTLTIQRTEQRDSAMYRCASSPQGPGNTEAFFGQGTRLTVV.

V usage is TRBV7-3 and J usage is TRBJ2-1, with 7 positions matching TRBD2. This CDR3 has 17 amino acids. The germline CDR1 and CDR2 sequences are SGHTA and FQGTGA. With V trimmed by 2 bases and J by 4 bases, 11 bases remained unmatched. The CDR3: CASSLGASGLEYNEQFF. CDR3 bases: TGTGCCAGCAGCTTAGGAGCTAGCGGTCTAGAATACAATGAGCAGTTCTTC. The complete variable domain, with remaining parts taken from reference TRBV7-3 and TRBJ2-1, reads GAGVSQTPSNKVTEKGKYVELRCDPISGHTALYWYRQSLGQGPEFLIYFQGTGAADDSGLPNDRFFAVRPEGSVSTLKIQRTERGDSAVYLCASSLGASGLEYNEQFFGPGTRLTVL.

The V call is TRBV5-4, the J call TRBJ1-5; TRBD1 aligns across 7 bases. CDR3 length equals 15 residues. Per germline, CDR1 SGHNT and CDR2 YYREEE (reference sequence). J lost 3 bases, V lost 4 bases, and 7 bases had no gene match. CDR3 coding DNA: TGTGCCAGCAGCCCGGGCGGGACAGACAATCAGCCCCAGCATTTT. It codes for CASSPGGTDNQPQHF.

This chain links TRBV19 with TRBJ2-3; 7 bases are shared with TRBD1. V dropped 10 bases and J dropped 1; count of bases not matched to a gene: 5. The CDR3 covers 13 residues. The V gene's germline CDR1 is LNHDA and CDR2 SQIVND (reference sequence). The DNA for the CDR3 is TGTGCCACACAGGGGTACGGCACAGATACGCAGTATTTT. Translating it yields CATQGYGTDTQYF.

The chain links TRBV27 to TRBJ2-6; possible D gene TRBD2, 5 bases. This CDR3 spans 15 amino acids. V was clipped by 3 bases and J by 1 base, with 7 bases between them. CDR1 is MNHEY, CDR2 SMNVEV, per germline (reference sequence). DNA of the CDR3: TGTGCCAGCAGTTTGAGGGATTCTGGGGCCAACGTCCTGACTTTC. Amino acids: CASSLRDSGANVLTF.